This section outlines one TCR beta chain sequence together with its context. The PCR used 60 Vbeta and 13 Jbeta primers. TCRdb keeps only in-frame clones here, not all; method: immunoSEQ multiplex PCR. The table shows 130,000 or so clones, with roughly 86% occurring only once. This sample was included in a study of cytomegalovirus exposure and HLA in healthy donors. Germline lookup yields CDR1 MNHNS and CDR2 SASEGT. The CDR3 extends over 14 amino acids. V lost 6 bases to trimming and J lost 4 bases; unmatched junction nucleotides: 5. This clonotype was sampled from a man aged 18 to 29 in good health and CMV-seropositive. The chain employs TRBV6-1 and TRBJ1-1; TRBD1 matches 10 bases. Sequenced: PBMCs. The CDR3 DNA is TGTGCCAGCAGCTCGACAGGGGGCCTCACTGAAGCTTTCTTT. It translates to CASSSTGGLTEAFF.